This T cell receptor beta chain was identified during a study of CD8+ T cells in alopecia areata. Extracted RNA was reverse transcribed, and the resulting cDNA served as sequencing template. Sequenced by immunoSEQ multiplex PCR; TCRdb stores in-frame clones only, minus some. Altogether roughly 180,000 clones are present, roughly 65% being singletons, with the ten largest covering about 1.5%. The clonotype originates from a human donor with alopecia areata. The material sequenced was CD4+ T cells sorted from blood, taken at week 0.

CDR3 DNA sequence: TGTGCCAGCAGTCCCTGGGGCCTCACTGAAGCTTTCTTT. Translated: CASSPWGLTEAFF. This chain joins TRBV25-1 and TRBJ1-1; possibly TRBD1 for D (5 bases). Germline V gene data show CDR1 as MGHDK and CDR2 as SYGVNS. V was trimmed by 5 bases and J by 4 bases, leaving 11 bases between them. This CDR3 spans 13 amino acids.